This T cell receptor beta chain was captured in a study of blood T cell repertoires in COVID-19. Clones were sequenced by immunoSEQ multiplex PCR, and TCRdb holds only the in-frame ones, with some missing. In the table there are hundreds of thousands of clones, over 75% of which are singletons. The germline V gene has CDR1 SGHVS and CDR2 FQNEAQ. V shed 5 bases and J 3 bases; nucleotides not matched to a gene: 10. The CDR3 sequence is 15 residues long. The sequenced sample consisted of peripheral blood. This TCR was recovered from a man between 18 and 35 years old with active or convalescent COVID-19. The genes are TRBV7-8 and TRBJ2-7; 7 bases align to TRBD2. This CDR3 reads CASSPSPGTNYEQYF. The CDR3 coding sequence is TGTGCCAGCAGCCCTTCCCCCGGGACTAACTACGAGCAGTACTTC.